This T cell receptor (beta chain) was identified during a study of cytomegalovirus exposure and HLA in healthy donors. A multiplex PCR was run with 60 Vbeta primers and 13 Jbeta primers. Using immunoSEQ multiplex PCR, the repertoire was profiled, and TCRdb retains in-frame clones only, with some absent. Among some 110,000 clones listed, approximately 81% were seen once. This clone was counted a few times. The sequenced sample was PBMCs. The receptor was isolated from a man aged 30-40 years in good health and CMV-seropositive.

CDR3 loop: CASRGASLTDTQYF. CDR3 nucleotide sequence: TGCGCCAGCAGGGGGGCTAGTCTCACAGATACGCAGTATTTT. The V and J genes are TRBV5-1 and TRBJ2-3; the D gene is possibly TRBD1 (6 bases). Trimming pared 5 bases from V and 2 bases from J, leaving 12 bases between. The germline V gene encodes CDR1 SGHRS and CDR2 YFSETQ. The CDR3 length is 14 residues.